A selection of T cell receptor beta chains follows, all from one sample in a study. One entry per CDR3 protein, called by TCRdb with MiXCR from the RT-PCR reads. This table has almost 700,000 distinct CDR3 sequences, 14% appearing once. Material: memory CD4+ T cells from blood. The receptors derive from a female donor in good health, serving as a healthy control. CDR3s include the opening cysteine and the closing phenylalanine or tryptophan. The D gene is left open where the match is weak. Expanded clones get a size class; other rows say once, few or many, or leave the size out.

CATSDSYELAAHNEQFF	TGTGCCACCAGTGATTCGTACGAACTAGCGGCCCACAATGAGCAGTTCTTC	TRBV24-1	TRBJ2-1	many	TRBD2
CASIDRVMETQYF	TGTGCCAGTATTGACAGGGTGATGGAGACCCAGTACTTC	TRBV6-6	TRBJ2-5	few	TRBD1
CASSEATGRNQPQHF	TGTGCCAGCAGTGAAGCGACAGGGCGAAATCAGCCCCAGCATTTT	TRBV6-1	TRBJ1-5	few	TRBD1
CASSLEKGLAGGSSSGELFF	TGTGCCAGCAGCTTGGAAAAGGGACTAGCGGGAGGTTCCTCTTCCGGGGAGCTGTTTTTT	TRBV5-6	TRBJ2-2	-	TRBD2
CASSVQAADTQYF	TGTGCCAGCAGCGTACAAGCGGCAGATACGCAGTATTTT	TRBV9	TRBJ2-3	-	-
CASSQGAVADGELFF	TGTGCCAGCAGCCAAGGTGCAGTAGCGGACGGGGAGCTGTTTTTT	TRBV3-1	TRBJ2-2	few	-
CATSSGGAGGDNEQFF	TGTGCCACGTCATCGGGGGGAGCGGGAGGAGATAATGAGCAGTTCTTC	TRBV24-1	TRBJ2-1	-	TRBD2
CSATLPKRQGSKYEQYF	TGCAGTGCTACGCTACCCAAACGACAGGGGAGCAAGTACGAGCAGTACTTC	TRBV20-1	TRBJ2-7	many	TRBD1
CSASNGQVDTQYF	TGCAGTGCTAGTAACGGGCAGGTAGATACGCAGTATTTT	TRBV20-1	TRBJ2-3	many	-
CASSYTREQGGDTEAFF	TGTGCCAGCAGTTATACCCGGGAACAGGGGGGGGACACTGAAGCTTTCTTT	TRBV5-5	TRBJ1-1	-	TRBD1
CATSGRGGPDTQYF	TGTGCCACCAGTGGACGAGGGGGCCCAGATACGCAGTATTTT	TRBV24-1	TRBJ2-3	-	TRBD1
CASSHPTGRAFF	TGTGCCAGCAGTCACCCGACAGGGAGGGCTTTCTTT	TRBV12-3/TRBV12-4	TRBJ1-1	-	TRBD1
CASSLDRGQDTQYF	TGCGCCAGCAGCTTGGACAGGGGGCAAGATACGCAGTATTTT	TRBV4-3	TRBJ2-3	many	TRBD1
CAISGDRATSYEQYF	TGTGCCATCAGCGGGGACAGGGCAACCTCCTACGAGCAGTACTTC	TRBV10-3	TRBJ2-7	few	TRBD1
CASSRGTQNQPQHF	TGTGCCAGCAGTCGAGGGACACAGAATCAGCCCCAGCATTTT	TRBV12-3/TRBV12-4	TRBJ1-5	many	-
CASSLVRTSGRATDTQYF	TGTGCCAGCAGCTTAGTGCGGACTAGCGGGAGAGCGACAGATACGCAGTATTTT	TRBV7-2	TRBJ2-3	few	TRBD2
CASSYLAVQETQYF	TGTGCCAGCAGTTACTTGGCCGTCCAAGAGACCCAGTACTTC	TRBV6-2/TRBV6-3	TRBJ2-5	few	-